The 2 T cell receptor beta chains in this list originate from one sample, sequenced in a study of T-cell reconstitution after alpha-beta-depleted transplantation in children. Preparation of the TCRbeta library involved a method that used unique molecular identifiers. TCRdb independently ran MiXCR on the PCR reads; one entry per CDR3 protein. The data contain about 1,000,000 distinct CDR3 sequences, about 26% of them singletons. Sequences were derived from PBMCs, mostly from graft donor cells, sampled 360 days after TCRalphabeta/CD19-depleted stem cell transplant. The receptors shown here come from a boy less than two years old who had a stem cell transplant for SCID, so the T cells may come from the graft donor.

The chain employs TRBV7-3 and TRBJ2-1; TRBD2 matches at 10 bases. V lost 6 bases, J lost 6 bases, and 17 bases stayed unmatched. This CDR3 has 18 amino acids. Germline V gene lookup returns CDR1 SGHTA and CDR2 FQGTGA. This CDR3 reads CASSQDNIWTSGTNEQFF. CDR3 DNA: TGTGCCAGCAGTCAGGACAATATATGGACTAGCGGAACCAATGAGCAGTTCTTC.

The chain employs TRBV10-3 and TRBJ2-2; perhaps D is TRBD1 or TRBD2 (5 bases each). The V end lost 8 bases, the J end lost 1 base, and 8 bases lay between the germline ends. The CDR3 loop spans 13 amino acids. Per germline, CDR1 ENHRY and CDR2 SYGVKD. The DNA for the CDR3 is TGTGCCATCCGGGGCGGGAACACCGGGGAGCTGTTTTTT. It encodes CAIRGGNTGELFF.